These 30 T cell receptor beta chains originate from one sample sequenced in a study of T cell repertoires in cytomegalovirus infection. Their specific antigens are unknown. TCRdb re-derived calls from the reads in MiXCR, one entry per CDR3 protein. In the table there are 550,000 to 850,000 distinct CDR3 sequences, 30% to 35% of which are singletons. The specimen was cultured PBMCs, collected from culture after CMV antigen stimulation. These receptors were collected from a human donor in good health (CMV status not recorded). Some clones in this sample may be carry-over from other donors' samples.

This clonotype showed up just a few times. The rearrangement joins TRBV4-2 to TRBJ2-3; tentative D call: TRBD1 (5 bases). V lost 0 bases, J lost 5 bases, and 12 bases lay in between. CDR1 LGHNA and CDR2 YNFKEQ come from the germline V gene. CDR3 size: 15 residues. CDR3 sequence reads: CASSQEATAGDTQYF. CDR3 DNA: TGTGCCAGCAGCCAAGAGGCGACAGCCGGAGATACGCAGTATTTT.

The chain carries TRBV7-2 and TRBJ2-7; 7 nucleotides align to TRBD2. V shed 4 bases and J 5 bases; nucleotides not matched to a gene: 5. Germline V gene data show CDR1 as SGHTA and CDR2 as FQGNSA. The CDR3 is 13 amino acids. The CDR3: CASSWGGPHEQYF. CDR3 nucleotide sequence: TGTGCCAGCAGCTGGGGGGGACCCCACGAGCAGTACTTC.

The rearrangement joins TRBV7-2 to TRBJ2-3; D remains unclear. Germline loops: CDR1 SGHTA, CDR2 FQGNSA. Trimming stripped 2 bases from V and 7 bases from J, with 7 bases between. The CDR3 sequence is 12 residues long. The CDR3 nucleotides are TGTGCCAGCAGCTTACTAGGGCATACGCAGTATTTT. This codes for CASSLLGHTQYF.

The chain combines TRBV6-8 with TRBJ1-5, with D unresolved. There are 12 residues in the CDR3. CDR1 is MNHGY and CDR2 is SAAAGT in the germline V gene. V lost 5 bases, J lost 6 bases, and 8 bases lay in between. The CDR3 spells CASSAMGQPQHF. CDR3 DNA: TGTGCCAGCAGTGCTATGGGTCAGCCCCAGCATTTT.

The rearrangement uses TRBV2 and TRBJ1-3; no definite D call. V dropped 2 bases and J dropped 2 bases, with 10 bases sitting between them. The CDR3 loop spans 15 amino acids. Germline V gene lookup returns CDR1 SNHLY and CDR2 FYNNEI. CDR3 nucleotides: TGTGCCAGCAGTGAAATGCGGAGTACTGGAAACACCATATATTTT. Its translation: CASSEMRSTGNTIYF.

This clonotype occurred a few times. The chain uses TRBV12-3 or TRBV12-4 and TRBJ2-3; 8 bases match TRBD2. This CDR3 is built from 14 residues. Trimming at V came to 6 bases and at J to 4 bases, leaving 6 bases not matched to a gene. The CDR3 nucleotides are TGTGCCAGCAGGGACGGGGGGGCCTCAGATACGCAGTATTTT. Residues: CASRDGGASDTQYF.

The CDR3 region is CASSQGPTVNTEAFF. CDR3 nucleotides: TGCGCCAGCAGCCAAGGTCCCACGGTGAACACTGAAGCTTTCTTT. V and J are TRBV4-1 and TRBJ1-1; D call uncertain. From germline, CDR1 is MGHRA and CDR2 YSYEKL. The CDR3 runs to 15 residues. V was clipped by 1 base and J by 0 bases, with 9 bases between them.

The chain recombines TRBV5-1 with TRBJ2-3; D gene ambiguous. V dropped 1 base and J dropped 2 bases, with 8 bases sitting between them. The CDR3 is 14 amino acids. Germline V gives CDR1 SGHRS, CDR2 YFSETQ. The CDR3 region is CASSLIWVTDTQYF. The DNA of the CDR3 is TGCGCCAGCAGCTTGATTTGGGTCACAGATACGCAGTATTTT.

This clonotype was seen a few times. The chain carries TRBV7-6 and TRBJ2-3; no reliable D call. This CDR3 spans 14 amino acids. Germline-derived CDR1 and CDR2 are SGHVS and FNYEAQ. V was pared by 3 bases and J by 2 bases, with 9 bases between. CDR3 amino acids: CASSFGKNTDTQYF. The CDR3, as DNA: TGTGCCAGCAGCTTTGGGAAAAACACAGATACGCAGTATTTT.

The gene calls are TRBV30 and TRBJ2-7; 8 bases align to TRBD2. The germline CDR1 and CDR2 sequences are GTSNPN and SVGIG (reference sequence). This CDR3 contains 14 residues. The junction had 6 bases not matched to a gene; V was cut back by 3 bases and J by 2 bases. This CDR3 reads CAWRRAGGAYEQYF. DNA for the CDR3: TGTGCCTGGAGACGGGCGGGAGGCGCCTACGAGCAGTACTTC.

The chain has TRBV19 and TRBJ1-5; 9 bases line up with TRBD1. Germline assignment: CDR1 LNHDA and CDR2 SQIVND (reference sequence). After removal of 5 bases from V and 2 bases from J, the junction contained 7 bases not matched to a gene. The CDR3 is 16 amino acids. The CDR3 loop is CASSSPDRGGNQPQHF. DNA of the CDR3: TGTGCCAGTAGTTCCCCGGACAGGGGAGGCAATCAGCCCCAGCATTTT.

The chain is built from TRBV6-2 or TRBV6-3 and TRBJ2-3, with D possibly TRBD2 on 5 matching bases. Germline lookup yields CDR1 MNHEY and CDR2 SVGEGT. This CDR3 comprises 14 residues. Deletions cut 5 bases from V and 3 bases from J, with 12 bases between. CDR3 in amino acids: CASSRTQRTDTQYF. The DNA for the CDR3 is TGTGCCAGCAGTAGGACTCAACGAACAGATACGCAGTATTTT.

The chain joins TRBV7-8 to TRBJ2-6; TRBD1 agrees at 7 bases. The J segment lost 0 bases and the V segment lost 4 bases, leaving 9 bases of the junction unmatched. The CDR3 length is 18 residues. Germline assignment: CDR1 SGHVS and CDR2 FQNEAQ. CDR3 DNA: TGTGCCAGCAGCTGGGAGACAGGGACCTCCTCTGGGGCCAACGTCCTGACTTTC. Translated: CASSWETGTSSGANVLTF. Based on the CDR3 plus reference TRBV7-8 and TRBJ2-6, the full variable domain is GAGVSQSPRYKVAKRGQDVALRCDPISGHVSLFWYQQALGQGPEFLTYFQNEAQLDKSGLPSDRFFAERPEGSVSTLKIQRTQQEDSAVYLCASSWETGTSSGANVLTFGAGSRLTVL.

The chain joins TRBV6-1 to TRBJ2-4; D is unclear. In germline, CDR1 is MNHNS, CDR2 SASEGT. The CDR3 runs to 14 residues. Trimming removed 10 bases from V and 1 base from J, with 14 bases in between. This CDR3 reads CANSTPEAKNIQYF. CDR3 bases: TGTGCCAACTCGACCCCGGAGGCCAAAAACATTCAGTACTTC.

There are a few counts of this clonotype. The J gene is TRBJ2-7, the V gene TRBV20-1, with 12 bases aligning to TRBD2. Germline V gives CDR1 DFQATT, CDR2 SNEGSKA (reference sequence). Trimming took 1 base from V and 1 from J; bases not matched to a gene: 5. The CDR3 totals 16 residues. The CDR3 region has the DNA TGCAGTGCTAGAGGAACGACTAGCGGGGGATCCTACGAGCAGTACTTC. Translated, it gives CSARGTTSGGSYEQYF.

The V call is TRBV20-1, the J call TRBJ2-3; 11 positions match TRBD1. Trimming removed 5 bases from V and 0 bases from J; junction bases left unmatched: 1. Per germline, CDR1 DFQATT and CDR2 SNEGSKA (reference sequence). The CDR3 loop spans 14 amino acids. Here the CDR3 reads CSAGQGASTDTQYF. In nucleotides, the CDR3 is TGCAGTGCTGGACAGGGGGCAAGCACAGATACGCAGTATTTT.

The V call is TRBV6-6, the J call TRBJ2-3, with D possibly matching TRBD2 (7 bases). The CDR3 has 16 amino acids. Trimming pared 7 bases from V and 6 bases from J, leaving 23 bases between. Looked up from germline, CDR1 is MNHNY and CDR2 is SVGAGI (reference sequence). CDR3 bases: TGTGCCAGCATCTCCCCCGCAGGGGAGGGAGGGGATACGCAGTATTTT. Translated, it gives CASISPAGEGGDTQYF.

This sequence joins TRBV2 and TRBJ2-5, with D hard to call. This CDR3 is built from 12 residues. V shed 6 bases and J shed 5 bases, with 10 bases lying between them. CDR1 is SNHLY, CDR2 FYNNEI, per germline. The CDR3: CASSPMVETQYF. CDR3 nucleotides: TGTGCCAGCAGCCCTATGGTGGAGACCCAGTACTTC.

The rearrangement links TRBV19 to TRBJ1-1; D is unclear. Trimming removed 2 bases at V and 5 bases at J, with 24 bases between. CDR1 is LNHDA and CDR2 is SQIVND in the germline V gene (reference sequence). The CDR3 consists of 18 residues. The CDR3 sequence: CASSIRWVQLTGNTEAFF. CDR3 bases: TGTGCCAGTAGTATACGCTGGGTGCAGCTAACGGGCAATACTGAAGCTTTCTTT.

This clonotype showed up many times. The chain is built from TRBV7-2 and TRBJ2-7; 8 bases match TRBD2. The germline V gene encodes CDR1 SGHTA and CDR2 FQGNSA. This CDR3 has 17 residues. V dropped 2 bases and J dropped 0; count of bases not matched to a gene: 9. This CDR3 reads CASSLSAIAGSSYEQYF. As DNA, the CDR3 is TGTGCCAGCAGCTTATCCGCGATAGCGGGGAGCTCCTACGAGCAGTACTTC.

This chain connects TRBV6-5 to TRBJ1-6; D uncertain. The CDR3 loop spans 14 amino acids. CDR1 and CDR2 (germline): MNHEY, SVGAGI. Trimming took off 7 bases at V and 10 bases at J, with 17 bases between the two ends. CDR3 sequence: CASMSDYENSPLHF. In DNA form, the CDR3 reads TGTGCCAGCATGTCGGACTATGAGAACTCACCCCTCCACTTT.

Only a few counts were recorded for this clonotype. The chain recombines TRBV12-3 or TRBV12-4 with TRBJ2-7; the D gene is possibly TRBD2 (5 bases). The CDR3 has 14 amino acids. Trimming removed 7 bases from V and 5 bases from J, with 18 bases in between. The CDR3 nucleotides are TGTGCCAGCACTCGAGCGGCAGTCCATAACGAGCAGTACTTC. This sequence encodes CASTRAAVHNEQYF.

This clonotype has more than one count but fewer than ten. This sequence joins TRBV6-5 and TRBJ1-3; possible D gene TRBD1, 5 bases. This CDR3 contains 15 residues. Germline V gene sequence: CDR1 MNHEY, CDR2 SVGAGI. The V end lost 2 bases, the J end lost 2 bases, and 10 bases lay between the germline ends. As DNA, the CDR3 is TGTGCCAGCAGTTACGGTACAGGAACTGGAAACACCATATATTTT. It codes for CASSYGTGTGNTIYF.

This chain joins TRBV6-2 or TRBV6-3 and TRBJ2-3; 10 bases map to TRBD2. CDR1 is MNHEY, CDR2 SVGEGT, per germline. The length of the CDR3 is 17 residues. Trimming took 4 bases from V and 6 from J; bases not matched to a gene: 13. CDR3 DNA sequence: TGTGCCAGCAGTTCCCGGGCTAGCGGGAGCCCGGGGGATACGCAGTATTTT. Amino acid sequence: CASSSRASGSPGDTQYF.

This clonotype was seen a handful of times. V gene TRBV7-8 combines with J gene TRBJ2-5; a weak D match, TRBD1 (5 bases). CDR1 is SGHVS and CDR2 is FQNEAQ in the germline V gene. The CDR3 consists of 13 residues. Trimming stripped 3 bases from V and 5 bases from J, with 10 bases between. Here the CDR3 DNA reads TGTGCCAGCAGCTTGTCAGGGTTTGAGACCCAGTACTTC. This sequence encodes CASSLSGFETQYF.

V is TRBV27 and J is TRBJ2-1; 10 bases map to TRBD2. CDR1 MNHEY and CDR2 SMNVEV come from the germline V gene (reference sequence). This CDR3 has 15 residues. Unmatched junction bases numbered 9, after V lost 5 bases and J lost 8 bases. The CDR3 loop reads CASSPGLAEAHEQFF. The DNA for the CDR3 is TGTGCCAGCAGTCCCGGACTAGCGGAGGCCCATGAGCAGTTCTTC.

This clonotype came up once. V gene TRBV19 combines with J gene TRBJ2-1, with 7 nucleotides matching TRBD1. V shed 4 bases and J 12 bases; nucleotides not matched to a gene: 12. The CDR3 length is 14 residues. Germline V CDR1 and CDR2: LNHDA, SQIVND (reference sequence). CDR3 DNA: TGTGCCAGTAGTACCGATGGGACAGTCAACGCGCAGTTCTTC. Protein product: CASSTDGTVNAQFF.

The chain is built from TRBV28 and TRBJ2-3; D call uncertain. V lost 7 bases, J lost 6 bases, and 11 bases lay in between. CDR1 and CDR2 (germline): MDHEN, SYDVKM. The CDR3 is 12 amino acids. The CDR3 is CASKDNQDTQYF. The CDR3 nucleotides read TGTGCCAGCAAAGATAATCAGGATACGCAGTATTTT. Full variable domain (missing parts from reference TRBV28 and TRBJ2-3): DVKVTQSSRYLVKRTGEKVFLECVQDMDHENMFWYRQDPGLGLRLIYFSYDVKMKEKGDIPEGYSVSREKKERFSLILESASTNQTSMYLCASKDNQDTQYFGPGTRLTVL.

The V and J genes are TRBV6-1 and TRBJ1-2; D remains ambiguous. Looked up from germline, CDR1 is MNHNS and CDR2 is SASEGT. Trimming pared 9 bases from V and 0 bases from J, leaving 11 bases between. This CDR3 contains 13 residues. For the CDR3, the DNA is TGTGCCAGTGAAATAAGGACTAACTATGGCTACACCTTC. As protein: CASEIRTNYGYTF.

The V call is TRBV7-6, the J call TRBJ1-5; maybe TRBD1 (5 bases). The CDR3 runs 13 residues. In germline, CDR1 is SGHVS, CDR2 FNYEAQ. Trimming stripped 5 bases from V and 11 bases from J, with 16 bases between. The CDR3 DNA is TGTGCCAGCAGCCCCTCCCGGGGGGAGACCCAGCATTTT. Translation gives CASSPSRGETQHF.